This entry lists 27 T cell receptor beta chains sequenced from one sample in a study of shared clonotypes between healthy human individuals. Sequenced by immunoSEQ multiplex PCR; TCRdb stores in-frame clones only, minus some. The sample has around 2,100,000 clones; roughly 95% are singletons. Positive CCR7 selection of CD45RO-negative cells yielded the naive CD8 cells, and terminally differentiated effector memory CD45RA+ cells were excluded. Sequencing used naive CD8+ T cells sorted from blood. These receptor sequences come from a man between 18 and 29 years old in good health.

In DNA form, the CDR3 reads TGCGCCAGCAGTTCTAGCGGGGACCCAGGAACCGGGGAGCTGTTTTTT. Its protein product is CASSSSGDPGTGELFF. This rearrangement joins TRBV10-1 to TRBJ2-2; 9 bases are a match to TRBD2. CDR1 WNHNN and CDR2 SYGVQD come from the germline V gene (reference sequence). The J segment lost 5 bases and the V segment lost 5 bases, leaving 9 bases of the junction unmatched. The CDR3 sequence is 16 residues long.

The CDR3 DNA reads as TGTGCCAGCAGCGGGGGACTAGCGGGAGCCCACACCGGGGAGCTGTTTTTT. The encoded protein is CASSGGLAGAHTGELFF. The chain is built from TRBV5-4 and TRBJ2-2; 14 bases align to TRBD2. The germline CDR1 and CDR2 sequences are SGHNT and YYREEE (reference sequence). The CDR3 sequence is 17 residues long. The junction had 5 bases not matched to a gene; V was cut back by 4 bases and J by 3 bases.

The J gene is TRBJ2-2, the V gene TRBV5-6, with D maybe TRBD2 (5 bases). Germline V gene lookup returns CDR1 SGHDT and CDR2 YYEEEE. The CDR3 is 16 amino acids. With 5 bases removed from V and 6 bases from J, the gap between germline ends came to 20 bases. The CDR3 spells CASRRDEGQSPGELFF. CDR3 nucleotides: TGTGCCAGCAGGCGTGACGAGGGTCAGTCTCCCGGGGAGCTGTTTTTT.

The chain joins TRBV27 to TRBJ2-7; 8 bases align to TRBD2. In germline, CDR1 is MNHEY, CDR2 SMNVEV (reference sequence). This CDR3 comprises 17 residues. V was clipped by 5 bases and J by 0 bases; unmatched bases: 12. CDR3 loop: CASSPPRLASGSYEQYF. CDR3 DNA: TGTGCCAGCAGTCCTCCTCGACTAGCGTCAGGCTCCTACGAGCAGTACTTC.

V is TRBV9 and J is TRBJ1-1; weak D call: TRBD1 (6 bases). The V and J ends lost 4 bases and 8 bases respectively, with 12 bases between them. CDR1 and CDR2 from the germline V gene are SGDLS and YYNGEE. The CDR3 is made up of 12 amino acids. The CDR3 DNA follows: TGTGCCAGCAGCTCTTGGACAGAAGAAGCTTTCTTT. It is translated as CASSSWTEEAFF.

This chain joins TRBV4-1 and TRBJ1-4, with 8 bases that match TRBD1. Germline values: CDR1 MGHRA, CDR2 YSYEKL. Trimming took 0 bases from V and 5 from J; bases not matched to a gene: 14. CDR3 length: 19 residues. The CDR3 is CASSQDPYSGTGVNEKLFF. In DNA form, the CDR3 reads TGCGCCAGCAGCCAAGATCCTTACTCCGGGACAGGCGTGAATGAAAAACTGTTTTTT.

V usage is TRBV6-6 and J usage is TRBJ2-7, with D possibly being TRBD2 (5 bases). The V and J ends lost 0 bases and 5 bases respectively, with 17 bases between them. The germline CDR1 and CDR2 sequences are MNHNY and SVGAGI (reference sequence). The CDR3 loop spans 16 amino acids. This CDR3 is CASSYSSTDPRDEQYF. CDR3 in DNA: TGTGCCAGCAGTTACTCGAGTACTGACCCGAGGGACGAGCAGTACTTC.

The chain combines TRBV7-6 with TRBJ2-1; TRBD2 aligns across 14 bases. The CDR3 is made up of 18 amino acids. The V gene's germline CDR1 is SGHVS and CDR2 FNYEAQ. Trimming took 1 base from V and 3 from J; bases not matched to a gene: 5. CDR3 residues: CASSLGGLAGVGYNEQFF. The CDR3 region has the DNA TGTGCCAGCAGCTTAGGGGGACTAGCGGGAGTCGGCTACAATGAGCAGTTCTTC.

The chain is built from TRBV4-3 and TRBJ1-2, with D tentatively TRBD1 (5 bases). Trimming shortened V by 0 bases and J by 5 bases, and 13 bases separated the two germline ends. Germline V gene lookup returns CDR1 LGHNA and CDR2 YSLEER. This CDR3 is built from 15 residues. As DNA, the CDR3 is TGCGCCAGCAGCCAAGATTTCGGGGGGGAGTATGGCTACACCTTC. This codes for CASSQDFGGEYGYTF.

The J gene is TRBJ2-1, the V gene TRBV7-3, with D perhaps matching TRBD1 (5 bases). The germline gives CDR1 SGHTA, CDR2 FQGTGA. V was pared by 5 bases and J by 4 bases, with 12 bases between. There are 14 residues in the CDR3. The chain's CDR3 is CASSPHAGYNEQFF. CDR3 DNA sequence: TGTGCCAGCAGCCCGCACGCAGGGTACAATGAGCAGTTCTTC.

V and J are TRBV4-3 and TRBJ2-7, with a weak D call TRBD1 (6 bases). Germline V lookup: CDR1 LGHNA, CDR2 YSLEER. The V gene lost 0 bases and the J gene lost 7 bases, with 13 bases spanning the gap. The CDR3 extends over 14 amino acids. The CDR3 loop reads CASSQETGPGEQYF. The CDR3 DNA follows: TGCGCCAGCAGCCAAGAGACAGGACCAGGGGAGCAGTACTTC.

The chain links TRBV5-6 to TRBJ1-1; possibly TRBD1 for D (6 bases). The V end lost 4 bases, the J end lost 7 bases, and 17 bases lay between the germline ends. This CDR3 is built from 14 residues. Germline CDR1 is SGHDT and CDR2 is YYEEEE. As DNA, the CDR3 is TGTGCCAGCAGCGACTGGAGCAGGGGAGTTGAAGCTTTCTTT. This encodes CASSDWSRGVEAFF.

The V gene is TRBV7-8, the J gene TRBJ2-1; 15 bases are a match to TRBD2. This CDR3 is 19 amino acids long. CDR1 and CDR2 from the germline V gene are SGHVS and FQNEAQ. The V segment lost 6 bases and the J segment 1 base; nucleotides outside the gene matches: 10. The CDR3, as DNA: TGTGCCAGCAGTCCCGGACTAGCGGGAGGGCCCGGGTCCTACAATGAGCAGTTCTTC. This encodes CASSPGLAGGPGSYNEQFF.

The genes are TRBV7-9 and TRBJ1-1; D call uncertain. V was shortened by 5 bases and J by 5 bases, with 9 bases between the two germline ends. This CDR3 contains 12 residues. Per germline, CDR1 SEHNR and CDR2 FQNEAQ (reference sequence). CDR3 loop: CASSAEWTEAFF. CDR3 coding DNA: TGTGCCAGCAGCGCAGAGTGGACTGAAGCTTTCTTT. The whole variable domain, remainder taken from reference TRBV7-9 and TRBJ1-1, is DTGVSQNPRHKITKRGQNVTFRCDPISEHNRLYWYRQTLGQGPEFLTYFQNEAQLEKSRLLSDRFSAERPKGSFSTLEIQRTEQGDSAMYLCASSAEWTEAFFGQGTRLTVV.

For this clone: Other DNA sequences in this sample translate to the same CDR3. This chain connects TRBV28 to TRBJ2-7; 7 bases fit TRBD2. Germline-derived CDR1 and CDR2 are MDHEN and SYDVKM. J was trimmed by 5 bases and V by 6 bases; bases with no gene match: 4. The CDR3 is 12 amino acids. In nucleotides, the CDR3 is TGTGCCAGCAGCTTACGGGGGGACGAGCAGTACTTC. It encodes CASSLRGDEQYF.

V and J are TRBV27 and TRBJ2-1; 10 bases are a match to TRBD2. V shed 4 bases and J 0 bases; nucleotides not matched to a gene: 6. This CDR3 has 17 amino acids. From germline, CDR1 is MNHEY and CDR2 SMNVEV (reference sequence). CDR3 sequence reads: CASSWASGGYSYNEQFF. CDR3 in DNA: TGTGCCAGCAGTTGGGCTAGCGGGGGATACTCCTACAATGAGCAGTTCTTC.

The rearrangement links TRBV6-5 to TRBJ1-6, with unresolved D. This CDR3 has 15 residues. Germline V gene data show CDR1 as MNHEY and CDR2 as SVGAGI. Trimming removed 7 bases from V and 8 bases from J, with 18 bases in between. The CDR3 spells CASIDTDPWDSPLHF. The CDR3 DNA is TGTGCCAGCATAGACACCGACCCTTGGGATTCACCCCTCCACTTT.

The CDR3 loop is CSATAHSGAGGEQFF. Here the CDR3 DNA reads TGCAGCGCCACGGCTCACAGCGGGGCCGGCGGTGAGCAGTTCTTC. This chain connects TRBV29-1 to TRBJ2-1, with TRBD2 matching 7 bases. Germline values: CDR1 SQVTM, CDR2 ANQGSEA. The length of the CDR3 is 15 residues. After removal of 7 bases from V and 9 bases from J, the junction contained 18 bases not matched to a gene.

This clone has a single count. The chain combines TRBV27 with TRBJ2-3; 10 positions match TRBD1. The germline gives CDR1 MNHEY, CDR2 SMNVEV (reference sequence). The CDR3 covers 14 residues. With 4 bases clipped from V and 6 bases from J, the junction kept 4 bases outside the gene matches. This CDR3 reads CASSSGQGRDTQYF. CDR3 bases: TGTGCCAGCAGTTCGGGACAGGGGAGGGATACGCAGTATTTT.

This CDR3 reads CASSPPPQGYYGYTF. The CDR3, as DNA: TGTGCCAGCAGTCCCCCTCCCCAGGGGTACTATGGCTACACCTTC. The chain links TRBV28 to TRBJ1-2, with D perhaps TRBD1 (6 bases). Germline V CDR1 and CDR2: MDHEN, SYDVKM. The CDR3 consists of 15 residues. V lost 5 bases to trimming and J lost 3 bases, with 16 bases between them.

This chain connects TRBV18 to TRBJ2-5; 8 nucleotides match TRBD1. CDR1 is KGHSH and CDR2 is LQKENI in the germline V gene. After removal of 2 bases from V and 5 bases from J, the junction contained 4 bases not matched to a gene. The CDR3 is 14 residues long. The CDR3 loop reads CASSPTGGLETQYF. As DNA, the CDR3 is TGTGCCAGCTCACCAACAGGGGGGCTCGAGACCCAGTACTTC. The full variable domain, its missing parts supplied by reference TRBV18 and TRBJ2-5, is NAGVMQNPRHLVRRRGQEARLRCSPMKGHSHVYWYRQLPEEGLKFMVYLQKENIIDESGMPKERFSAEFPKEGPSILRIQQVVRGDSAAYFCASSPTGGLETQYFGPGTRLLVL.

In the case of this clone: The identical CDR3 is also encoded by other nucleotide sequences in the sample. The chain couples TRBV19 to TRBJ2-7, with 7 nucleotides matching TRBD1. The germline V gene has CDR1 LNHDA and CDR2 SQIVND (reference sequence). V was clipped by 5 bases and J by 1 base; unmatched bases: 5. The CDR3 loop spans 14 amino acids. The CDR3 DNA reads TGTGCCAGTAGTCCAGACAGGGCGTCCTACGAGCAGTACTTC. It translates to CASSPDRASYEQYF.

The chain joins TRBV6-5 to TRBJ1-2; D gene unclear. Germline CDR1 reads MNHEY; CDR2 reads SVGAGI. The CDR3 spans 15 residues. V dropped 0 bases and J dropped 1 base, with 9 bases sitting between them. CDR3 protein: CASSYSAENNYGYTF. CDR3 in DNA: TGTGCCAGCAGTTACTCGGCCGAGAATAACTATGGCTACACCTTC.

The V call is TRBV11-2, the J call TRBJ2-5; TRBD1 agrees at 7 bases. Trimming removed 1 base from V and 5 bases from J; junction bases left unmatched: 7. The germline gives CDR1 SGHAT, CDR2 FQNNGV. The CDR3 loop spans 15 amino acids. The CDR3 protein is CASSLGTGAGETQYF. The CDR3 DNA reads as TGTGCCAGCAGCTTAGGTACAGGGGCTGGGGAGACCCAGTACTTC.

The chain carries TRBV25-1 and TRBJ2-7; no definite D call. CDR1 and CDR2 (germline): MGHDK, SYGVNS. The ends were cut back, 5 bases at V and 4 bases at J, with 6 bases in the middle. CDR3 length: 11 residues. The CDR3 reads CASSKTYEQYF. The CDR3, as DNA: TGTGCCAGCAGTAAGACTTACGAGCAGTACTTC.

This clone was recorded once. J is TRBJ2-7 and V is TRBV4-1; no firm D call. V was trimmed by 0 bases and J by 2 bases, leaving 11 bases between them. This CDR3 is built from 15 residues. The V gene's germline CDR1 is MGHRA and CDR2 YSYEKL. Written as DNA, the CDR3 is TGCGCCAGCAGCCAAGATGGGCAGCCGACCTACGAGCAGTACTTC. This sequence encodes CASSQDGQPTYEQYF.

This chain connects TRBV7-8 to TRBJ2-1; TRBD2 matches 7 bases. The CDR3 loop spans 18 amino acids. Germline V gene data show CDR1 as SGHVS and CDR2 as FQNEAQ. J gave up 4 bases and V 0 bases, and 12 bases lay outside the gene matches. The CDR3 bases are TGTGCCAGCAGCTTAGCGCTTGGGGGAGGGCCTCTTTACAATGAGCAGTTCTTC. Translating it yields CASSLALGGGPLYNEQFF.